Each of the 29 T cell receptor beta chains below was sequenced from the same sample in a study of shared clonotypes between healthy human individuals. Some clones are missing from TCRdb's copy, which holds only in-frame ones; the method was immunoSEQ multiplex PCR. The sample yields 2.5 million or so clones, approximately 94% seen once. Sequenced sample: naive CD4+ T cells sorted from blood. Specified subset: CD45RA+ positively selected. Source of these receptors: a man aged 18 to 35 in good health.

The chain joins TRBV6-1 to TRBJ1-3; TRBD1 is a possible D gene (6 bases). CDR3 size: 14 residues. Germline V gives CDR1 MNHNS, CDR2 SASEGT. V gave up 6 bases and J gave up 0 bases, with 9 bases separating them. CDR3 loop: CASRKGGSGNTIYF. DNA for the CDR3: TGTGCCAGCAGAAAGGGGGGCTCTGGAAACACCATATATTTT.

The chain has TRBV7-6 and TRBJ1-3, with D possibly TRBD1 on 6 matching bases. V lost 8 bases to trimming and J lost 2 bases, with 7 bases between them. CDR1 and CDR2 from the germline V gene are SGHVS and FNYEAQ. The CDR3 contains 12 residues. CDR3 protein: CASEGAGNTIYF. The CDR3 region has the DNA TGTGCCAGCGAGGGGGCTGGAAACACCATATATTTT.

CDR3 loop: CASSAETGGFGTNEKLFF. The DNA of the CDR3 is TGTGCCAGCAGTGCCGAGACAGGGGGTTTTGGAACTAATGAAAAACTGTTTTTT. The rearrangement joins TRBV6-1 to TRBJ1-4; 9 bases fit TRBD1. The V segment lost 4 bases and the J segment 1 base; nucleotides outside the gene matches: 10. Per the germline V gene, CDR1 is MNHNS and CDR2 is SASEGT. The CDR3 extends over 18 amino acids.

The rearrangement joins TRBV10-3 to TRBJ2-7; 8 nucleotides align to TRBD1. V lost 4 bases, J lost 5 bases, and 7 bases stayed unmatched. Germline V gene data show CDR1 as ENHRY and CDR2 as SYGVKD. CDR3 length: 14 residues. For the CDR3, the DNA is TGTGCCATCAGTGCGGCCGGGACAGGCGACGAGCAGTACTTC. Translating gives CAISAAGTGDEQYF.

This clone was found once. This chain uses TRBV5-1 with TRBJ2-1; the match to TRBD1 covers 8 bases. Germline V CDR1 and CDR2: SGHRS, YFSETQ. The CDR3 extends over 17 amino acids. V dropped 4 bases and J dropped 8; count of bases not matched to a gene: 17. The chain's CDR3 is CASSTNRDRLVWHEQFF. CDR3 in DNA: TGCGCCAGCAGCACTAACCGGGACAGGCTTGTTTGGCATGAGCAGTTCTTC.

This sequence joins TRBV14 and TRBJ1-4, with D hard to call. CDR3 size: 15 residues. Germline V gives CDR1 SGHDN, CDR2 FVKESK. Trimming pared 5 bases from V and 8 bases from J, leaving 18 bases between. DNA of the CDR3: TGTGCCAGCAGCTTCGGCGGGGTGCATCGGGAAAAACTGTTTTTT. Its translation: CASSFGGVHREKLFF.

This chain uses TRBV9 with TRBJ1-6; tentative D call: TRBD1 (5 bases). Germline V gene lookup returns CDR1 SGDLS and CDR2 YYNGEE. The CDR3 has 20 residues. Trimming removed 0 bases at V and 4 bases at J, with 23 bases between. The CDR3 bases are TGTGCCAGCAGCGTAGGTAGCGGGGACTTCTGGGGCGGATATAATTCACCCCTCCACTTT. Its translation is CASSVGSGDFWGGYNSPLHF.

The chain is built from TRBV5-4 and TRBJ2-6; D remains unclear. Germline CDR1 SGHNT, CDR2 YYREEE (reference sequence). The V end lost 0 bases, the J end lost 2 bases, and 9 bases lay between the germline ends. The CDR3 contains 16 residues. CDR3 DNA: TGTGCCAGCAGCTTGGCGGTCCTGGCTGGGGCCAACGTCCTGACTTTC. It yields the protein CASSLAVLAGANVLTF.

The chain couples TRBV2 to TRBJ2-7; 8 nucleotides agree with TRBD2. The junction had 5 bases not matched to a gene; V was cut back by 5 bases and J by 5 bases. CDR1 is SNHLY and CDR2 is FYNNEI in the germline V gene. The CDR3 spans 13 residues. The CDR3 bases are TGTGCCAGCAGTAACCGGGAGGGAAACGAGCAGTACTTC. Translated, it gives CASSNREGNEQYF.

V usage is TRBV5-6 and J usage is TRBJ2-5, with 9 bases aligning to TRBD2. The trim removed 0 bases at V and 1 base at J, leaving 4 bases unmatched. The CDR3 sequence is 16 residues long. Germline loops: CDR1 SGHDT, CDR2 YYEEEE. CDR3 DNA: TGTGCCAGCAGCTTGGTTCGAGCGGGGGGCCAAGAGACCCAGTACTTC. Translating it yields CASSLVRAGGQETQYF.

The chain uses TRBV6-6 and TRBJ1-3; D uncertain. Trimming stripped 3 bases from V and 0 bases from J, with 12 bases between. This CDR3 has 16 amino acids. CDR1 is MNHNY, CDR2 SVGAGI, per germline (reference sequence). Written as DNA, the CDR3 is TGTGCCAGCAGTTATGGTTACTCAACCTCTGGAAACACCATATATTTT. Translation gives CASSYGYSTSGNTIYF.

The V gene is TRBV6-6, the J gene TRBJ2-7, with a possible D match to TRBD1 (7 bases). The CDR3 spans 14 residues. Germline CDR1 and CDR2: MNHNY and SVGAGI (reference sequence). Trimming stripped 0 bases from V and 6 bases from J, with 12 bases between. DNA for the CDR3: TGTGCCAGCAGTTACTCGGAGGGGGCGTCCGAGCAGTACTTC. The encoded protein is CASSYSEGASEQYF.

V is TRBV11-3 and J is TRBJ2-1, with a possible D match to TRBD1 (5 bases). CDR1 SGHNT and CDR2 YENEEA come from the germline V gene. The CDR3 is 12 amino acids. V lost 5 bases and J 6 bases, leaving 8 bases between the germline ends. The CDR3 here is CASSAQGNEQFF. CDR3 DNA sequence: TGTGCCAGCAGCGCCCAGGGCAATGAGCAGTTCTTC.

A word on this clone: A much larger clonotype is one base distant, so this may be a read error. Other DNA sequences in the same sample also yield this CDR3. The chain has TRBV5-1 and TRBJ1-1; D ambiguous. Germline loops: CDR1 SGHRS, CDR2 YFSETQ. The CDR3 extends over 13 amino acids. V was shortened by 0 bases and J by 0 bases, with 3 bases between the two germline ends. The CDR3 protein is CASSLEVNTEAFF. CDR3 coding DNA: TGCGCCAGCAGCTTGGAGGTGAACACTGAAGCTTTCTTT.

The chain couples TRBV21-1 to TRBJ2-7. TRBV21-1 is classified as a pseudogene. This CDR3 region has 16 residues. In DNA, the CDR3 is TGTGCCAGCAGCAAACCCCCAGGGCTGGGACCTTACGAGCAGTACTTC. Its protein product is CASSKPPGLGPYEQYF.

Comment on this clone: The sample carries other DNA sequences with the same CDR3. V usage is TRBV10-3 and J usage is TRBJ1-2; unclear D gene. CDR1 is ENHRY, CDR2 SYGVKD, per germline. The CDR3 consists of 11 residues. The V gene lost 6 bases and the J gene lost 4 bases, with 6 bases spanning the gap. In DNA, the CDR3 is TGTGCCATCAGCTCATTCTATGGCTACACCTTC. This codes for CAISSFYGYTF.

The gene calls are TRBV6-1 and TRBJ1-6; D is possibly TRBD1 (5 bases). Between the trimmed V and J ends, which lost 2 bases and 9 bases, there was a span of 14 bases. CDR1 is MNHNS, CDR2 SASEGT, per germline. The CDR3 is 15 residues long. The CDR3 protein is CASSEWGTRGSPLHF. The CDR3 DNA reads as TGTGCCAGCAGTGAATGGGGGACTAGGGGTTCACCCCTCCACTTT.

The genes are TRBV10-1 and TRBJ2-1; 11 bases map to TRBD2. Germline CDR1 reads WNHNN; CDR2 reads SYGVQD (reference sequence). V shed 4 bases and J 10 bases; nucleotides not matched to a gene: 6. This CDR3 is built from 14 residues. This CDR3 reads CASSGASGRNEQFF. In nucleotides, the CDR3 is TGCGCCAGCAGTGGGGCTAGCGGGAGGAACGAGCAGTTCTTC.

CDR3 residues: CASSGLTGANEKLFF. CDR3 in DNA: TGTGCCAGCAGTGGATTGACAGGCGCTAATGAAAAACTGTTTTTT. The chain couples TRBV2 to TRBJ1-4; perhaps TRBD1 as D (6 bases). Trimming took 4 bases from V and 3 from J, leaving 12 bases between them. CDR1 and CDR2 from the germline V gene are SNHLY and FYNNEI. The CDR3 has 15 amino acids.

The chain carries TRBV25-1 and TRBJ1-2; possibly TRBD1 for D (5 bases). Germline V CDR1 and CDR2: MGHDK, SYGVNS. Trimming pared 6 bases from V and 4 bases from J, leaving 12 bases between. The CDR3 has 13 amino acids. CDR3: CASRPGEIYGYTF. As DNA, the CDR3 is TGTGCCAGCAGGCCGGGGGAAATCTATGGCTACACCTTC.

The chain links TRBV6-1 to TRBJ2-5; TRBD2 aligns across 7 bases. After removal of 7 bases from V and 5 bases from J, the junction contained 7 bases not matched to a gene. The germline V gene encodes CDR1 MNHNS and CDR2 SASEGT. The CDR3 is 13 amino acids. In DNA, the CDR3 is TGTGCCAGCACCCGAATCGGGGGGGAGACCCAGTACTTC. Translation gives CASTRIGGETQYF.

The chain links TRBV11-2 to TRBJ1-2; 10 positions agree with TRBD1. Trimming took 4 bases from V and 6 from J; bases not matched to a gene: 11. The length of the CDR3 is 16 residues. Looked up from germline, CDR1 is SGHAT and CDR2 is FQNNGV. CDR3 sequence: CASSSQLPGQGHGYTF. The CDR3 DNA reads TGTGCCAGCAGCTCGCAGTTACCGGGACAGGGGCATGGCTACACCTTC.

The CDR3, as DNA: TGTGCCATCAGCAAGACTAGCGGGACCTCTCTCAATGAGCAGTTCTTC. Protein sequence: CAISKTSGTSLNEQFF. The rearrangement joins TRBV10-3 to TRBJ2-1; 11 bases match TRBD2. Losses at the gene ends were 6 bases for V and 6 bases for J; bases not matched to a gene: 10. Per germline, CDR1 ENHRY and CDR2 SYGVKD. The CDR3 sequence is 16 residues long.

The chain uses TRBV10-3 and TRBJ2-1; D remains ambiguous. With 3 bases removed from V and 0 bases from J, the gap between germline ends came to 9 bases. Germline V gene data show CDR1 as ENHRY and CDR2 as SYGVKD. This CDR3 has 15 amino acids. The CDR3 here is CAISEGISSYNEQFF. The CDR3 bases are TGTGCCATCAGTGAAGGGATAAGCTCCTACAATGAGCAGTTCTTC.

The V and J genes are TRBV5-5 and TRBJ2-4; D unresolved. V was cut by 3 bases and J by 6 bases, with 13 bases left in between. Germline loops: CDR1 SGHKS, CDR2 YYEKEE (reference sequence). CDR3 size: 14 residues. The CDR3 region is CASSSLVGGNIQYF. In DNA form, the CDR3 reads TGTGCCAGCAGCTCCCTTGTAGGTGGAAACATTCAGTACTTC.

This chain connects TRBV7-6 to TRBJ1-3, with 8 nucleotides matching TRBD1. Losses at the gene ends were 5 bases for V and 4 bases for J; bases not matched to a gene: 10. The germline V gene encodes CDR1 SGHVS and CDR2 FNYEAQ. The CDR3 is made up of 16 amino acids. The CDR3 protein is CASSPGSGGVGNTIYF. DNA for the CDR3: TGTGCCAGCAGCCCCGGTTCAGGGGGCGTGGGAAACACCATATATTTT.

The chain carries TRBV7-6 and TRBJ2-5; D may be TRBD1 (6 bases). Gene TRBJ2-7 matches the end of the DNA better, so the J call may be wrong. Germline CDR1 reads SGHVS; CDR2 reads FNYEAQ. The CDR3 is made up of 16 amino acids. The CDR3 sequence is CASSHATGKGHYEQYF. CDR3 DNA sequence: TGTGCCAGCAGCCACGCTACAGGGAAGGGGCACTACGAGCAGTACTTC.

The J gene is TRBJ2-3, the V gene TRBV29-1; D remains ambiguous. The V and J ends lost 3 bases and 3 bases respectively, with 13 bases between them. The length of the CDR3 is 14 residues. Germline-derived CDR1 and CDR2 are SQVTM and ANQGSEA. The CDR3 bases are TGCAGCGTTGATTCAAAGTCTGATACAGATACGCAGTATTTT. It codes for CSVDSKSDTDTQYF.

There are a few counts of this clone. The chain joins TRBV2 to TRBJ1-5, with D maybe TRBD1 (6 bases). The CDR3 consists of 14 residues. V lost 7 bases to trimming and J lost 4 bases, with 14 bases between them. CDR1 is SNHLY and CDR2 is FYNNEI in the germline V gene. Here the CDR3 DNA reads TGTGCCAGCATCGGGACAATGGGAAATCAGCCCCAGCATTTT. Its protein is CASIGTMGNQPQHF.